The 18 T cell receptor beta chains below come from one sample, sequenced in a study of T cell changes during pregnancy in multiple sclerosis. Sequencing was performed with immunoSEQ multiplex PCR; in TCRdb, only in-frame clones are kept and a portion is missing. This sample has more than 40,000 clones, with around 89% found just once. The source material was CD4+ T cells from peripheral blood mononuclear cells, sampled in the first trimester of pregnancy. The origin of the receptors is a female donor with multiple sclerosis, enrolled in a pregnancy study.

The V gene is TRBV4-3, the J gene TRBJ1-2, with TRBD1 as a possible D gene (5 bases). Trimming left V 3 bases short and J 3 bases short, with 14 bases between. CDR1 and CDR2 from the germline V gene are LGHNA and YSLEER. This CDR3 region has 15 residues. The CDR3 spells CASSHLGAGYYGYTF. In DNA, the CDR3 is TGCGCCAGCAGCCATTTAGGGGCAGGATACTATGGCTACACCTTC.

The J gene is TRBJ1-5, the V gene TRBV28, with 8 bases aligning to TRBD1. Germline-derived CDR1 and CDR2 are MDHEN and SYDVKM. J was trimmed by 7 bases and V by 2 bases; bases with no gene match: 7. This CDR3 comprises 15 residues. CDR3 region: CASSLITGGLQPQHF. In DNA form, the CDR3 reads TGTGCCAGCAGTTTAATAACAGGGGGTTTACAGCCCCAGCATTTT.

The genes are TRBV4-1 and TRBJ2-7; 7 bases agree with TRBD2. Trimming at V came to 3 bases and at J to 5 bases, leaving 16 bases not matched to a gene. The CDR3 runs to 17 residues. From germline, CDR1 is MGHRA and CDR2 YSYEKL. CDR3 region: CASSQTLPHRLAHEQYF. The CDR3, as DNA: TGCGCCAGCAGCCAGACCCTCCCCCACCGACTAGCCCACGAGCAGTACTTC.

This clone has a single count. V is TRBV11-3 and J is TRBJ1-2; the match to TRBD1 covers 9 bases. The CDR3 totals 16 residues. Trimming took 5 bases from V and 4 from J; bases not matched to a gene: 11. The V gene's germline CDR1 is SGHNT and CDR2 YENEEA. The DNA for the CDR3 is TGTGCCAGCAGCCTCGGGACAGGGCGGAATCTCTATGGCTACACCTTC. This gives the protein CASSLGTGRNLYGYTF.

This rearrangement joins TRBV30 to TRBJ1-2; no clear D gene. This CDR3 has 13 residues. In germline, CDR1 is GTSNPN, CDR2 SVGIG (reference sequence). V dropped 6 bases and J dropped 3 bases, with 14 bases sitting between them. The CDR3 sequence is CACLFWEHYGYTF. The CDR3 DNA sequence: TGTGCCTGCCTCTTTTGGGAGCACTATGGCTACACCTTC.

The chain is built from TRBV7-9 and TRBJ1-1, with D possibly matching TRBD1 (5 bases). V was clipped by 5 bases and J by 0 bases, with 13 bases between them. The CDR3 sequence is 15 residues long. The germline CDR1 and CDR2 sequences are SEHNR and FQNEAQ (reference sequence). In DNA form, the CDR3 reads TGTGCCAGCAGCCTACTGGGGCAGATGAACACTGAAGCTTTCTTT. Translation gives CASSLLGQMNTEAFF.

This sequence joins TRBV7-8 and TRBJ1-1, with a weak D call TRBD1 (6 bases). The CDR3 spans 14 residues. V was trimmed by 5 bases and J by 3 bases, leaving 13 bases between them. Germline V gene sequence: CDR1 SGHVS, CDR2 FQNEAQ. CDR3 amino acids: CASSPAYRDTEAFF. The CDR3 DNA reads TGTGCCAGCAGCCCCGCTTACAGGGACACTGAAGCTTTCTTT.

This clone has a handful of counts. The chain employs TRBV25-1 and TRBJ1-2; tentative D call: TRBD1 (5 bases). The V and J ends lost 6 bases and 4 bases respectively, with 18 bases between them. CDR1 is MGHDK, CDR2 SYGVNS, per germline. This CDR3 is built from 15 residues. In DNA form, the CDR3 reads TGTGCCAGCAGACCAGCCGGGGGGACGGTCTATGGCTACACCTTC. This sequence encodes CASRPAGGTVYGYTF.

This clone was seen once. The V call is TRBV11-3, the J call TRBJ2-2, with 7 bases that match TRBD1. V gave up 1 base and J gave up 5 bases; unmatched junction bases: 16. The CDR3 covers 19 residues. In germline, CDR1 is SGHNT, CDR2 YENEEA. CDR3 nucleotides: TGTGCCAGCAGCTTAGTCGGGCAAGGAAGGGACAGAAGGACCGGGGAGCTGTTTTTT. Translated, it gives CASSLVGQGRDRRTGELFF. Together with reference TRBV11-3 and TRBJ2-2, the CDR3 gives the full variable domain: EAGVVQSPRYKIIEKKQPVAFWCNPISGHNTLYWYLQNLGQGPELLIRYENEEAVDDSQLPKDRFSAERLKGVDSTLKIQPAELGDSAVYLCASSLVGQGRDRRTGELFFGEGSRLTVL.

J is TRBJ2-5 and V is TRBV2; 9 bases match TRBD1. V was clipped by 6 bases and J by 2 bases; unmatched bases: 4. Germline V CDR1 and CDR2: SNHLY, FYNNEI. This CDR3 has 14 amino acids. CDR3 region: CASSGTGRQETQYF. The CDR3 DNA reads as TGTGCCAGCAGCGGGACAGGGCGACAAGAGACCCAGTACTTC.

The chain uses TRBV7-9 and TRBJ2-5, with 12 positions matching TRBD1. Germline CDR1 and CDR2: SEHNR and FQNEAQ (reference sequence). V shed 3 bases, J shed 5 bases, and the junction held 4 bases outside the gene matches. The CDR3 covers 15 residues. The CDR3 DNA sequence: TGTGCCAGCAGCTTCGGGACAGGGGGCTATGAGACCCAGTACTTC. Translation: CASSFGTGGYETQYF. Combining the CDR3 with reference TRBV7-9 and TRBJ2-5 gives the whole variable domain DTGVSQNPRHKITKRGQNVTFRCDPISEHNRLYWYRQTLGQGPEFLTYFQNEAQLEKSRLLSDRFSAERPKGSFSTLEIQRTEQGDSAMYLCASSFGTGGYETQYFGPGTRLLVL.

The rearrangement joins TRBV6-5 to TRBJ2-2, with 7 bases lining up with TRBD1. Germline CDR1 and CDR2: MNHEY and SVGAGI. The CDR3 is made up of 14 amino acids. With V trimmed by 5 bases and J by 4 bases, 4 bases remained unmatched. DNA for the CDR3: TGTGCCAGCAGTAAGCGACAGGGCACCGGGGAGCTGTTTTTT. Protein sequence: CASSKRQGTGELFF.

The gene calls are TRBV7-9 and TRBJ1-2, with 8 bases matching TRBD1. Germline V gene lookup returns CDR1 SEHNR and CDR2 FQNEAQ (reference sequence). CDR3 length: 15 residues. V was pared by 5 bases and J by 7 bases, with 12 bases of the junction left unmatched. CDR3 in amino acids: CASSPGGRGLGGYTF. The CDR3 nucleotides read TGTGCCAGCAGCCCCGGGGGCAGGGGGCTGGGTGGCTACACCTTC.

The chain couples TRBV28 to TRBJ2-6; 8 bases line up with TRBD1. Germline lookup yields CDR1 MDHEN and CDR2 SYDVKM. The CDR3 totals 20 residues. V lost 5 bases to trimming and J lost 0 bases; unmatched junction nucleotides: 15. The CDR3 loop is CASSRGQGRLPNSGANVLTF. The CDR3 coding sequence is TGTGCCAGCAGTCGAGGACAGGGCCGCTTACCTAACTCTGGGGCCAACGTCCTGACTTTC.

The CDR3 here is CASSNDRVGAYNEQFF. In DNA form, the CDR3 reads TGTGCCAGCAGTAATGACAGGGTTGGGGCGTACAATGAGCAGTTCTTC. The genes are TRBV6-6 and TRBJ2-1, with 7 bases that match TRBD1. Germline-derived CDR1 and CDR2 are MNHNY and SVGAGI (reference sequence). V dropped 5 bases and J dropped 4; count of bases not matched to a gene: 11. CDR3 length: 16 amino acids.

V usage is TRBV5-6 and J usage is TRBJ2-2, with D possibly TRBD1 on 5 matching bases. The ends were cut back, 6 bases at V and 3 bases at J, with 9 bases in the middle. Germline loops: CDR1 SGHDT, CDR2 YYEEEE. The CDR3 is 13 amino acids. The CDR3 sequence is CASNRGYTGELFF. CDR3 coding DNA: TGTGCCAGCAATAGGGGTTACACCGGGGAGCTGTTTTTT.

The chain joins TRBV6-1 to TRBJ1-3, with 8 bases that match TRBD1. V dropped 5 bases and J dropped 3; count of bases not matched to a gene: 6. This CDR3 contains 15 residues. Per the germline V gene, CDR1 is MNHNS and CDR2 is SASEGT. CDR3 amino acids: CASSSRTGLGNTIYF. As DNA, the CDR3 is TGTGCCAGCAGTTCCCGGACAGGGCTTGGAAACACCATATATTTT.

The chain couples TRBV7-2 to TRBJ2-1, with D possibly TRBD2 on 6 matching bases. The CDR3 loop spans 13 amino acids. Looked up from germline, CDR1 is SGHTA and CDR2 is FQGNSA. Trimming removed 5 bases from V and 8 bases from J, with 13 bases in between. This chain's CDR3 is CASSKRRRDEQFF. CDR3 DNA sequence: TGTGCCAGCAGCAAACGTCGGAGGGATGAGCAGTTCTTC.